This TCR beta chain is from a study of chemoradiotherapy in HPV16-positive cancers. The study, taken as a whole, reports: Candidate HPV-specific clones and E7-related TCR motifs grew in tumor during treatment. Functional assays defining HPV-specific T cells used only a couple of HPV16-positive patients. For HPV16-positive patients, expanding HPV-responsive T cells associated with longer recurrence-free survival.

The data were produced by immunoSEQ multiplex PCR, yet TCRdb's version contains in-frame clones alone and is incomplete. The table shows under 550 clones, with approximately 90% occurring only once. Over chemoradiotherapy, repertoires were sampled more than once. As regards this clone: Its antigen is as yet unknown.

In germline, CDR1 is SGHTA, CDR2 FQGNSA. With 0 bases removed from V and 7 bases from J, the gap between germline ends came to 12 bases. The CDR3 extends over 15 amino acids. The sequence derives from a human donor with HPV-associated anogenital cancer. The sequenced sample was tumor tissue, obtained from a patient who underwent chemoradiotherapy. This sequence joins TRBV7-2 and TRBJ1-4; D ambiguous. The chain's CDR3 is CASSLAGGQTEKLFF. The CDR3 DNA reads as TGTGCCAGCAGCTTAGCGGGCGGCCAGACTGAAAAACTGTTTTTT. Based on the CDR3 plus reference TRBV7-2 and TRBJ1-4, the full variable domain is GAGVSQSPSNKVTEKGKDVELRCDPISGHTALYWYRQSLGQGLEFLIYFQGNSAPDKSGLPSDRFSAERTGGSVSTLTIQRTQQEDSAVYLCASSLAGGQTEKLFFGSGTQLSVL.